The 17 T cell receptor beta chains below were found in one sample sequenced in a study of blood T cell repertoires in COVID-19. Method: immunoSEQ multiplex PCR; TCRdb's copy keeps in-frame clones and lacks some. The sample lists more than 110,000 clones; about 77% were seen once. The sample taken for sequencing was peripheral blood. These receptors all come from a woman aged 45-60 years with active or convalescent COVID-19.

V and J are TRBV9 and TRBJ1-2; 9 bases fit TRBD1. The trim removed 4 bases at V and 8 bases at J, leaving 6 bases unmatched. The CDR3 spans 13 residues. Germline CDR1 and CDR2: SGDLS and YYNGEE. The CDR3 DNA reads as TGTGCCAGCAGCCCACAGGGGGCGCGAGGCTACACCTTC. It translates to CASSPQGARGYTF. The variable domain in full, with the rest retrieved from reference TRBV9 and TRBJ1-2, is DSGVTQTPKHLITATGQRVTLRCSPRSGDLSVYWYQQSLDQGLQFLIQYYNGEERAKGNILERFSAQQFPDLHSELNLSSLELGDSALYFCASSPQGARGYTFGSGTRLTVV.

The rearrangement links TRBV7-9 to TRBJ1-6; D is uncertain. Germline V lookup: CDR1 SEHNR, CDR2 FQNEAQ (reference sequence). V was pared by 3 bases and J by 7 bases, with 4 bases between. The CDR3 has 12 amino acids. CDR3 region: CASSLENSPLHF. For the CDR3, the DNA is TGTGCCAGCAGCTTGGAGAATTCACCCCTCCACTTT. The whole variable domain, filled in from reference TRBV7-9 and TRBJ1-6, reads DTGVSQNPRHKITKRGQNVTFRCDPISEHNRLYWYRQTLGQGPEFLTYFQNEAQLEKSRLLSDRFSAERPKGSFSTLEIQRTEQGDSAMYLCASSLENSPLHFGNGTRLTVT.

In DNA, the CDR3 is TGTGCCAGCAGCCCACGGACAGATAATAATTCACCCCTCCACTTT. Amino acids: CASSPRTDNNSPLHF. The chain is built from TRBV9 and TRBJ1-6; possibly TRBD1 for D (6 bases). The CDR3 covers 15 residues. V lost 4 bases, J lost 5 bases, and 13 bases lay in between. In germline, CDR1 is SGDLS, CDR2 YYNGEE.

As concerns this clone: Additional DNA sequences in this sample encode the identical CDR3. The chain uses TRBV28 and TRBJ2-3, with TRBD1 as a possible D gene (6 bases). Germline CDR1 MDHEN, CDR2 SYDVKM. This CDR3 is built from 14 residues. V lost 5 bases and J lost 6, with 15 bases in between. The CDR3 region is CASSPPGAWDTQYF. CDR3 in DNA: TGTGCCAGCAGTCCGCCAGGGGCTTGGGATACGCAGTATTTT. The full variable domain, completed using reference TRBV28 and TRBJ2-3, is DVKVTQSSRYLVKRTGEKVFLECVQDMDHENMFWYRQDPGLGLRLIYFSYDVKMKEKGDIPEGYSVSREKKERFSLILESASTNQTSMYLCASSPPGAWDTQYFGPGTRLTVL.

The chain links TRBV15 to TRBJ1-1, with D maybe TRBD1 (5 bases). Per germline, CDR1 LNHNV and CDR2 YYDKDF (reference sequence). With 6 bases removed from V and 11 bases from J, the gap between germline ends came to 13 bases. This CDR3 comprises 11 residues. The CDR3 loop is CATSLQGRAFF. Written as DNA, the CDR3 is TGTGCCACCAGTCTTCAGGGAAGGGCTTTCTTT. Based on the CDR3 plus reference TRBV15 and TRBJ1-1, the full variable domain is DAMVIQNPRYQVTQFGKPVTLSCSQTLNHNVMYWYQQKSSQAPKLLFHYYDKDFNNEADTPDNFQSRRPNTSFCFLDIRSPGLGDTAMYLCATSLQGRAFFGQGTRLTVV.

Written as DNA, the CDR3 is TGTGCCAGTAGTCCCCTCCAGGCGGGGAACTATGGCTACACCTTC. Protein product: CASSPLQAGNYGYTF. The chain recombines TRBV19 with TRBJ1-2; D is undetermined. The ends were cut back, 5 bases at V and 2 bases at J, with 15 bases in the middle. CDR3 length equals 15 residues. The germline CDR1 and CDR2 sequences are LNHDA and SQIVND (reference sequence). Full variable domain (rest looked up from reference TRBV19 and TRBJ1-2): DGGITQSPKYLFRKEGQNVTLSCEQNLNHDAMYWYRQDPGQGLRLIYYSQIVNDFQKGDIAEGYSVSREKKESFPLTVTSAQKNPTAFYLCASSPLQAGNYGYTFGSGTRLTVV.

This rearrangement joins TRBV28 to TRBJ1-6; D gene unclear. V lost 3 bases to trimming and J lost 0 bases, with 9 bases between them. The CDR3 contains 16 residues. Germline V lookup: CDR1 MDHEN, CDR2 SYDVKM. In DNA, the CDR3 is TGTGCCAGCAGTTTTTATGCGAGCTCCTATAATTCACCCCTCCACTTT. Translation gives CASSFYASSYNSPLHF.

J is TRBJ2-7 and V is TRBV6-5, with D possibly TRBD2 on 5 matching bases. The germline gives CDR1 MNHEY, CDR2 SVGAGI. The V end was cut by 2 bases, the J end by 9 bases, with 14 bases between. This CDR3 region has 13 residues. The chain's CDR3 is CASSYAAEDAQYF. Written as DNA, the CDR3 is TGTGCCAGCAGTTACGCGGCGGAGGACGCGCAGTACTTC.

This clone has just one count. This chain's CDR3 is CASSSMPTGTPLHF. Here the CDR3 DNA reads TGTGCCAGCAGCTCCATGCCCACAGGGACACCCCTCCACTTT. V gene TRBV3-1 (or the pseudogene TRBV3-2) combines with J gene TRBJ1-6, with D possibly matching TRBD1 (6 bases). V was shortened by 5 bases and J by 11 bases, with 16 bases between the two germline ends. The CDR3 sequence is 14 residues long. CDR1 is LGHDT, CDR2 YNNKEL, per germline (reference sequence).

This chain connects TRBV11-2 to TRBJ2-7; 10 nucleotides match TRBD1. CDR1 is SGHAT, CDR2 FQNNGV, per germline. The V segment lost 5 bases and the J segment 3 bases; nucleotides outside the gene matches: 4. The CDR3 totals 14 residues. This CDR3 is CASSPGTGDYEQYF. CDR3 DNA sequence: TGTGCCAGCAGCCCCGGGACAGGGGACTACGAGCAGTACTTC.

V is TRBV30 and J is TRBJ1-5, with a tentative D call TRBD1 (6 bases). Germline V gives CDR1 GTSNPN, CDR2 SVGIG (reference sequence). V lost 0 bases to trimming and J lost 4 bases, with 7 bases between them. This CDR3 contains 13 residues. The CDR3 bases are TGTGCCTGGAGTGTACAGGGTAATCAGCCCCAGCATTTT. Residues: CAWSVQGNQPQHF.

The rearrangement joins TRBV29-1 to TRBJ1-5, with 10 bases fitting TRBD1. The ends lost 4 bases at V and 2 bases at J; junction bases unmatched: 5. Germline CDR1 SQVTM, CDR2 ANQGSEA. CDR3 size: 15 residues. CDR3 coding DNA: TGCAGCGTTGGGGGAGGGACAGGGGGCAATCAGCCCCAGCATTTT. As protein: CSVGGGTGGNQPQHF. The full variable domain, in which reference TRBV29-1 and TRBJ1-5 provide the parts outside the CDR3, is SAVISQKPSRDICQRGTSLTIQCQVDSQVTMMFWYRQQPGQSLTLIATANQGSEATYESGFVIDKFPISRPNLTFSTLTVSNMSPEDSSIYLCSVGGGTGGNQPQHFGDGTRLSIL.

The rearrangement links TRBV11-1 to TRBJ2-1, with 7 bases aligning to TRBD2. V shed 5 bases, J shed 2 bases, and the junction held 6 bases outside the gene matches. The CDR3 loop spans 15 amino acids. Germline V lookup: CDR1 SGHAT, CDR2 FQDESV (reference sequence). The CDR3 bases are TGTGCCAGCAGCCTGGGGGGGGAAACCTACAATGAGCAGTTCTTC. Translating gives CASSLGGETYNEQFF. The variable domain in full, with the rest retrieved from reference TRBV11-1 and TRBJ2-1, is EAEVAQSPRYKITEKSQAVAFWCDPISGHATLYWYRQILGQGPELLVQFQDESVVDDSQLPKDRFSAERLKGVDSTLKIQPAELGDSAMYLCASSLGGETYNEQFFGPGTRLTVL.

This sequence joins TRBV5-5 and TRBJ1-1; the match to TRBD1 covers 9 bases. J lost 1 base, V lost 0 bases, and 10 bases had no gene match. This CDR3 comprises 18 residues. Germline CDR1 is SGHKS and CDR2 is YYEKEE (reference sequence). This chain's CDR3 is CASSLGPRDREGNTEAFF. DNA for the CDR3: TGTGCCAGCAGCTTGGGGCCCCGGGACAGGGAAGGGAACACTGAAGCTTTCTTT.

CDR3 amino acids: CASSLDRYEQYF. The DNA of the CDR3 is TGTGCCAGCAGCCTCGACAGGTACGAGCAGTACTTC. The rearrangement joins TRBV6-2 or TRBV6-3 to TRBJ2-7; the D gene is possibly TRBD1 (6 bases). CDR3 length equals 12 residues. The V gene lost 6 bases and the J gene lost 4 bases, with 10 bases spanning the gap. Germline assignment: CDR1 MNHEY and CDR2 SVGEGT.

V is TRBV13 and J is TRBJ2-5; 13 positions match TRBD2. The CDR3 is 19 amino acids. With V trimmed by 3 bases and J by 5 bases, 15 bases remained unmatched. Per the germline V gene, CDR1 is PRHDT and CDR2 is FYEKMQ (reference sequence). CDR3 residues: CASSLWGTSGGAGRETQYF. CDR3 DNA: TGTGCCAGCAGCTTGTGGGGCACTAGCGGGGGGGCCGGTCGGGAGACCCAGTACTTC.

V is TRBV7-3 and J is TRBJ2-3, with TRBD2 matching over 8 bases. Germline CDR1 is SGHTA and CDR2 is FQGTGA. There are 13 residues in the CDR3. After removal of 6 bases from V and 3 bases from J, the junction contained 2 bases not matched to a gene. CDR3 DNA sequence: TGTGCCAGCAGGTCGGGGGGGACAGATACGCAGTATTTT. Its protein is CASRSGGTDTQYF.